The next 20 T cell receptor beta chains were all read from a single sample in a study of blood T cell repertoires in COVID-19. Using immunoSEQ multiplex PCR, the repertoire was profiled, and TCRdb retains in-frame clones only, with some absent. This table has approximately 170,000 clones, roughly 80% appearing once. Sequenced sample: PBMCs or T cells enriched from blood (not recorded which). The source of these receptors is a woman aged 50 to 60 who had recovered from COVID-19.

The DNA for the CDR3 is TGTGCCAGCACTCTAGCGGGGGGGAACGAGCAGTACTTC. As protein: CASTLAGGNEQYF. The J gene is TRBJ2-7, the V gene TRBV7-9, with 12 positions matching TRBD2. V lost 7 bases to trimming and J lost 5 bases; unmatched junction nucleotides: 3. Germline V gene data show CDR1 as SEHNR and CDR2 as FQNEAQ (reference sequence). The CDR3 covers 13 residues.

By share, this clone counts as medium-sized. The CDR3 loop is CASRSGTGMDEQFF. The CDR3, as DNA: TGTGCCAGTAGGTCCGGGACAGGGATGGATGAGCAGTTCTTC. The rearrangement joins TRBV19 to TRBJ2-1; TRBD1 matches at 9 bases. V was clipped by 6 bases and J by 8 bases; unmatched bases: 8. Germline values: CDR1 LNHDA, CDR2 SQIVND (reference sequence). This CDR3 spans 14 amino acids. Variable domain in full (rest from reference TRBV19 and TRBJ2-1): DGGITQSPKYLFRKEGQNVTLSCEQNLNHDAMYWYRQDPGQGLRLIYYSQIVNDFQKGDIAEGYSVSREKKESFPLTVTSAQKNPTAFYLCASRSGTGMDEQFFGPGTRLTVL.

The gene calls are TRBV9 and TRBJ1-4, with a possible D match to TRBD1 (5 bases). V lost 4 bases to trimming and J lost 7 bases, with 17 bases between them. The CDR3 length is 15 residues. CDR1 is SGDLS, CDR2 YYNGEE, per germline. The CDR3: CASSPSGGGGEKLFF. Written as DNA, the CDR3 is TGTGCCAGCAGCCCAAGTGGAGGCGGGGGTGAAAAACTGTTTTTT.

The chain's CDR3 is CASSNPSTGELFF. In DNA form, the CDR3 reads TGTGCCAGCAGTAACCCCAGCACCGGGGAGCTGTTTTTT. The chain combines TRBV28 with TRBJ2-2; D call uncertain. Germline V gene lookup returns CDR1 MDHEN and CDR2 SYDVKM. The CDR3 loop spans 13 amino acids. Trimming removed 5 bases from V and 4 bases from J, with 8 bases in between.

The rearrangement links TRBV9 to TRBJ2-3; 10 nucleotides agree with TRBD2. The CDR3 loop spans 15 amino acids. CDR1 and CDR2 (germline): SGDLS, YYNGEE. V shed 1 base and J 6 bases; nucleotides not matched to a gene: 5. The chain's CDR3 is CASSVIPSGGDTQYF. CDR3 sequence (DNA): TGTGCCAGCAGCGTAATCCCTAGCGGGGGCGATACGCAGTATTTT. Variable domain in full (rest from reference TRBV9 and TRBJ2-3): DSGVTQTPKHLITATGQRVTLRCSPRSGDLSVYWYQQSLDQGLQFLIQYYNGEERAKGNILERFSAQQFPDLHSELNLSSLELGDSALYFCASSVIPSGGDTQYFGPGTRLTVL.

The chain recombines TRBV6-5 with TRBJ1-5; a possible D gene is TRBD1 (5 bases). CDR1 MNHEY and CDR2 SVGAGI come from the germline V gene. V was shortened by 7 bases and J by 1 base, with 14 bases between the two germline ends. The length of the CDR3 is 15 residues. CDR3 sequence reads: CASTLSYRSNQPQHF. In nucleotides, the CDR3 is TGTGCCAGCACCCTTTCATACAGGAGCAATCAGCCCCAGCATTTT.

The J gene is TRBJ2-5, the V gene TRBV5-6; 10 bases are a match to TRBD2. CDR1 and CDR2 (germline): SGHDT, YYEEEE. This CDR3 has 15 residues. J was trimmed by 5 bases and V by 4 bases; bases with no gene match: 8. CDR3 coding DNA: TGTGCCAGCAGCATACTAGCGGGAAGCCGGGAGACCCAGTACTTC. Residues: CASSILAGSRETQYF.

The chain combines TRBV29-1 with TRBJ1-4; 7 positions match TRBD1. CDR3 length: 15 amino acids. The ends lost 7 bases at V and 0 bases at J; junction bases unmatched: 8. CDR1 SQVTM and CDR2 ANQGSEA come from the germline V gene. The CDR3 sequence is CSARTGSTTNEKLFF. For the CDR3, the DNA is TGCAGCGCCCGGACAGGAAGCACAACTAATGAAAAACTGTTTTTT. Full variable domain (missing parts from reference TRBV29-1 and TRBJ1-4): SAVISQKPSRDICQRGTSLTIQCQVDSQVTMMFWYRQQPGQSLTLIATANQGSEATYESGFVIDKFPISRPNLTFSTLTVSNMSPEDSSIYLCSARTGSTTNEKLFFGSGTQLSVL.

The chain links TRBV6-5 to TRBJ2-2; 10 positions agree with TRBD1. This CDR3 spans 15 amino acids. With V trimmed by 2 bases and J by 7 bases, 4 bases remained unmatched. CDR1 is MNHEY, CDR2 SVGAGI, per germline. CDR3 in DNA: TGTGCCAGCAGTTACAAGGGACAGGGGATCGGGGAGCTGTTTTTT. This encodes CASSYKGQGIGELFF.

By sample share, this clone is medium-sized (0.01 to 0.1%). V usage is TRBV5-1 and J usage is TRBJ1-5, with D possibly matching TRBD1 (6 bases). Trimming took 0 bases from V and 3 from J, leaving 10 bases between them. The germline CDR1 and CDR2 sequences are SGHRS and YFSETQ. CDR3 size: 15 residues. CDR3 coding DNA: TGCGCCAGCAGCTTGGGGGACACGGTCAATCAGCCCCAGCATTTT. This sequence encodes CASSLGDTVNQPQHF.

The chain combines TRBV7-9 with TRBJ2-5; perhaps TRBD2 as D (5 bases). The germline CDR1 and CDR2 sequences are SEHNR and FQNEAQ (reference sequence). The ends were cut back, 9 bases at V and 4 bases at J, with 15 bases in the middle. This CDR3 is 13 amino acids long. The CDR3 DNA reads as TGTGCCAGTGGCGCGGGTATGGGAGAGACCCAGTACTTC. The encoded protein is CASGAGMGETQYF.

V is TRBV15 and J is TRBJ2-7; no reliable D call. This CDR3 contains 13 residues. In germline, CDR1 is LNHNV, CDR2 YYDKDF (reference sequence). The V gene lost 0 bases and the J gene lost 4 bases, with 7 bases spanning the gap. The CDR3 loop reads CATSRDPQYEQYF. As DNA, the CDR3 is TGTGCCACCAGCAGAGATCCCCAGTACGAGCAGTACTTC.

This rearrangement joins TRBV19 to TRBJ2-2, with 9 bases identical to TRBD1. The CDR3 extends over 19 amino acids. Per the germline V gene, CDR1 is LNHDA and CDR2 is SQIVND (reference sequence). The trim removed 5 bases at V and 1 base at J, leaving 14 bases unmatched. Here the CDR3 reads CASSGPGQGWWGNTGELFF. The CDR3 coding sequence is TGTGCCAGTAGTGGACCGGGACAGGGATGGTGGGGGAACACCGGGGAGCTGTTTTTT.

The chain joins TRBV5-6 to TRBJ2-7, with 7 bases lining up with TRBD2. Unmatched junction bases numbered 11, after V lost 1 base and J lost 7 bases. Germline V lookup: CDR1 SGHDT, CDR2 YYEEEE. CDR3 length: 15 amino acids. CDR3 sequence: CASSLTAGLGREQYF. The CDR3 region has the DNA TGTGCCAGCAGCTTGACGGCAGGGCTCGGGAGGGAGCAGTACTTC.

CDR3 DNA: TGTGCCACCAGTGCGGCGGGGAAGGGTGAGCAGTTCTTC. Amino acids: CATSAAGKGEQFF. The rearrangement links TRBV24-1 to TRBJ2-1; D is perhaps TRBD2 (6 bases). The germline gives CDR1 KGHDR, CDR2 SFDVKD. The CDR3 is 13 residues long. The germline V and J ends were trimmed by 5 bases and 9 bases, with 13 bases remaining between them.

This clone appeared a few times. The rearrangement links TRBV3-1 (or the pseudogene TRBV3-2) to TRBJ1-6, with D perhaps TRBD1 (5 bases). Germline V lookup: CDR1 LGHDT, CDR2 YNNKEL (reference sequence). The V end lost 4 bases, the J end lost 7 bases, and 11 bases lay between the germline ends. This CDR3 contains 14 residues. CDR3 protein: CASSRQRTNSPLHF. DNA of the CDR3: TGTGCCAGCAGCCGACAGCGAACCAATTCACCCCTCCACTTT.

The chain carries TRBV2 and TRBJ1-5; 7 nucleotides line up with TRBD1. Germline assignment: CDR1 SNHLY and CDR2 FYNNEI. The V segment lost 0 bases and the J segment 6 bases; nucleotides outside the gene matches: 2. The CDR3 extends over 14 amino acids. The CDR3 spells CASSEATGLQPQHF. The CDR3 nucleotides read TGTGCCAGCAGTGAAGCGACAGGGCTTCAGCCCCAGCATTTT.

This clone was detected only once. The chain couples TRBV28 to TRBJ1-2; D not certain. Germline V gene data show CDR1 as MDHEN and CDR2 as SYDVKM. The CDR3 length is 13 residues. V was pared by 3 bases and J by 4 bases, with 9 bases between. The CDR3 here is CASSFSGVYGYTF. The CDR3 nucleotides are TGTGCCAGCAGTTTTTCTGGAGTCTATGGCTACACCTTC.

V and J are TRBV9 and TRBJ2-2, with D unresolved. The V gene lost 0 bases and the J gene lost 4 bases, with 13 bases spanning the gap. Germline V gives CDR1 SGDLS, CDR2 YYNGEE. The CDR3 spans 16 residues. The chain's CDR3 is CASSVEVAAVTGELFF. The CDR3 nucleotides read TGTGCCAGCAGCGTAGAGGTAGCTGCGGTCACCGGGGAGCTGTTTTTT.

The chain uses TRBV28 and TRBJ2-1; 7 bases map to TRBD2. The CDR3 has 15 amino acids. CDR1 MDHEN and CDR2 SYDVKM come from the germline V gene. Trimming took 5 bases from V and 5 from J; bases not matched to a gene: 9. The chain's CDR3 is CASSSEGLGDNEQFF. The CDR3 DNA reads TGTGCCAGCAGTAGCGAAGGACTAGGGGACAATGAGCAGTTCTTC.